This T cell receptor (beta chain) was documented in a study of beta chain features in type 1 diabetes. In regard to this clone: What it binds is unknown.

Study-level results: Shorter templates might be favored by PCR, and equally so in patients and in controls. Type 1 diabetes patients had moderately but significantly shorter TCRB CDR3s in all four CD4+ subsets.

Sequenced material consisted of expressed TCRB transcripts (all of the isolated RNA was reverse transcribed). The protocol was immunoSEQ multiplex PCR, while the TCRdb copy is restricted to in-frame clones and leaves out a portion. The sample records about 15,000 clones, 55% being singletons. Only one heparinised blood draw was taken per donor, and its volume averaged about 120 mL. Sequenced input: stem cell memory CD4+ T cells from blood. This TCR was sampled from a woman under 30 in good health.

The CDR3 nucleotides are TGTGCCAGCAGCGGACGTCCCGGGACAGGGGTAAACATTCAGTACTTC. It codes for CASSGRPGTGVNIQYF. The chain combines TRBV7-9 with TRBJ2-4; 10 bases agree with TRBD1. Germline lookup yields CDR1 SEHNR and CDR2 FQNEAQ (reference sequence). With 5 bases clipped from V and 6 bases from J, the junction kept 10 bases outside the gene matches. The CDR3 contains 16 residues.